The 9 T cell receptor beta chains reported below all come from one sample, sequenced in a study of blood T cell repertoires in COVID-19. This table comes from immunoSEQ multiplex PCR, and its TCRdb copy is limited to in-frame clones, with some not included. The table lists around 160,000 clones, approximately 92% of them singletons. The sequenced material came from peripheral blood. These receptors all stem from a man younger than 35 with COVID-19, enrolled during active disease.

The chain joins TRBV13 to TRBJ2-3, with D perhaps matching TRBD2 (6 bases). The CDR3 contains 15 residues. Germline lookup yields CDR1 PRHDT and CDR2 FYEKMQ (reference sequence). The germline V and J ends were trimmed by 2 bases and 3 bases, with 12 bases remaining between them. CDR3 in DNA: TGTGCCAGCAGCTTATATAGCGGATCGACAGATACGCAGTATTTT. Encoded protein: CASSLYSGSTDTQYF.

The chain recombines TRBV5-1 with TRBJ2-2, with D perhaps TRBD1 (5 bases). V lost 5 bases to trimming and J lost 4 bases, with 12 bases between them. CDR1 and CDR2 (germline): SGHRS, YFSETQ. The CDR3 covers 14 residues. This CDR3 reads CASREQGSTGELFF. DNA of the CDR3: TGCGCCAGCAGAGAGCAGGGTAGCACCGGGGAGCTGTTTTTT.

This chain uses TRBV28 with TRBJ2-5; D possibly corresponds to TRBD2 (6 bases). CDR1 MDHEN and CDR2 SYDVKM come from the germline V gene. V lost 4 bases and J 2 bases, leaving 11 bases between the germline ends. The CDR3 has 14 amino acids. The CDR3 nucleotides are TGTGCCAGCAGTTACTTAGCGGAACAAGAGACCCAGTACTTC. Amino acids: CASSYLAEQETQYF.

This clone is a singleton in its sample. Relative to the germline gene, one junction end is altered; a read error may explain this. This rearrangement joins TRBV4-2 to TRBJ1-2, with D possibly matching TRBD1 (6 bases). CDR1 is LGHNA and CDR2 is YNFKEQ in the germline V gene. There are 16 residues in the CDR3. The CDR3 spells CASRQEGGGLNYGYTF. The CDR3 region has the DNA TGTGCCAGCAGACAAGAGGGAGGGGGGCTGAACTATGGCTACACCTTC.

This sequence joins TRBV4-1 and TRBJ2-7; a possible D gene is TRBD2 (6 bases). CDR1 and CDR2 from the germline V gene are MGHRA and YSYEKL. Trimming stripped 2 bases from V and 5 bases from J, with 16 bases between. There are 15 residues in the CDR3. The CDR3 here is CASSQLGGGQDEQYF. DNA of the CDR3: TGCGCCAGCAGCCAACTGGGGGGAGGACAAGACGAGCAGTACTTC.

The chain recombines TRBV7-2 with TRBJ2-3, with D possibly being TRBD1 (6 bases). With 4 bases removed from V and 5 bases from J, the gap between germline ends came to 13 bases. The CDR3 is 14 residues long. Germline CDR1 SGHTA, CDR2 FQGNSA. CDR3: CASSYIGGLDTQYF. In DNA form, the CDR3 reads TGTGCCAGCAGCTACATAGGGGGATTAGATACGCAGTATTTT. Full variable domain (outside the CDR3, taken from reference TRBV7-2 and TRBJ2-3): GAGVSQSPSNKVTEKGKDVELRCDPISGHTALYWYRQSLGQGLEFLIYFQGNSAPDKSGLPSDRFSAERTGGSVSTLTIQRTQQEDSAVYLCASSYIGGLDTQYFGPGTRLTVL.

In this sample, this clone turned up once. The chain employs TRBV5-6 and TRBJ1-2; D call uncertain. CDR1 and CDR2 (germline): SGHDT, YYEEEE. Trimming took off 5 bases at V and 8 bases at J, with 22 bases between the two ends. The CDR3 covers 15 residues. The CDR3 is CASSFDLGHSGGYTF. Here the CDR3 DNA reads TGTGCCAGCAGTTTTGACCTAGGCCATTCCGGAGGCTACACCTTC.

CDR3 residues: CASGTAYEQYF. DNA of the CDR3: TGCGCCAGCGGGACTGCCTACGAGCAGTACTTC. The chain carries TRBV10-2 and TRBJ2-7, with D tentatively TRBD2 (6 bases). The germline V gene has CDR1 WSHSY and CDR2 SAAADI. This CDR3 comprises 11 residues. V was clipped by 8 bases and J by 2 bases, with 7 bases between them.

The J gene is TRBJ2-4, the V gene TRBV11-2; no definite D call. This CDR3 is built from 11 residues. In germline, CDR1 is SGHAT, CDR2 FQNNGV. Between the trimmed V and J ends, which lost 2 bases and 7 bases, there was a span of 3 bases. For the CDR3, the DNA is TGTGCCAGCAGCTTATCTAACATTCAGTACTTC. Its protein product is CASSLSNIQYF. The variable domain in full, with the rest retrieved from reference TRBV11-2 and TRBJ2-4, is EAGVAQSPRYKIIEKRQSVAFWCNPISGHATLYWYQQILGQGPKLLIQFQNNGVVDDSQLPKDRFSAERLKGVDSTLKIQPAKLEDSAVYLCASSLSNIQYFGAGTRLSVL.